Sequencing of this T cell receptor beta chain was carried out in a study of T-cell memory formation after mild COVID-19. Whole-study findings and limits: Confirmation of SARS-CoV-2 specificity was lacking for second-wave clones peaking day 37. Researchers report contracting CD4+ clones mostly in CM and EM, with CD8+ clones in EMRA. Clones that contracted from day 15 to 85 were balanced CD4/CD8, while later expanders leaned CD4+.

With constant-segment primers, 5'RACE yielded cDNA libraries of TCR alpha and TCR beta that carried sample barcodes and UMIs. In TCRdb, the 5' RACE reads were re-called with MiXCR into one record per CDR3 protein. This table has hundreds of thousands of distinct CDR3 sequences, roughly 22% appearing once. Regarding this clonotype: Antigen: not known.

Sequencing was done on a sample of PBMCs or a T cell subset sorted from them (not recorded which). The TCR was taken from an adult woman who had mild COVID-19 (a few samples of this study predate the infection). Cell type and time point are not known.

CDR3 DNA: TGTGCCAGTGGGTGGACCCCCAGTGTGACTGAAGCTTTCTTT. It is translated as CASGWTPSVTEAFF. V usage is TRBV6-5 and J usage is TRBJ1-1; D remains ambiguous. This CDR3 comprises 14 residues. With 9 bases removed from V and 5 bases from J, the gap between germline ends came to 19 bases. Looked up from germline, CDR1 is MNHEY and CDR2 is SVGAGI.